The 21 T cell receptor beta chains below come from one sample, sequenced in a study of cytomegalovirus exposure and HLA in healthy donors (dated by TCRdb to between 2016 and 2019). Libraries were made using the immunoSEQ multiplex PCR assay. For the multiplex PCR, a mixture combining 60 forward primers for TCR Vbeta segments and 13 reverse primers for TCR Jbeta segments was used. The table comes from immuneACCESS by way of TCRdb, which keeps in-frame sequences with V and J called. Part of the clones is missing from these tables; in studies checked, under half for an unresolved V gene and the rest for unknown reasons. In this sample the table shows 150,000 to 200,000 clones, approximately 88% of which occur a single time. Of the sample, 2% to 3% is held by the ten largest clones. Sequencing was done on a sample of PBMCs. All receptors come from a woman in her fifties or sixties in good health and CMV-seropositive.

With respect to this clone: The junction shows a germline mismatch at one end, possibly a read error. The chain carries TRBV7-7 and TRBJ2-5, with 10 bases aligning to TRBD2. Germline assignment: CDR1 SSHAT and CDR2 FNYEAQ (reference sequence). This CDR3 region has 16 residues. CDR3 DNA: TGTGCTAGCAGCTTAACGACTAGCGGGTTACAAGAGACCCAGTACTTC. This sequence encodes CASSLTTSGLQETQYF.

The chain recombines TRBV19 with TRBJ2-1; 9 bases are shared with TRBD2. CDR3 length: 16 amino acids. V lost 4 bases and J lost 3; bases outside the gene matches: 7. The germline gives CDR1 LNHDA, CDR2 SQIVND (reference sequence). The CDR3 coding sequence is TGTGCCAGTAGTAGGAGCTCTAGCGGGAACTACAATGAGCAGTTCTTC. Protein: CASSRSSSGNYNEQFF.

The rearrangement links TRBV18 to TRBJ1-2, with a tentative D call TRBD1 (6 bases). V was trimmed by 0 bases and J by 8 bases, leaving 13 bases between them. CDR1 and CDR2 (germline): KGHSH, LQKENI. This CDR3 contains 14 residues. This CDR3 reads CASSPPEQGWGYTF. In DNA form, the CDR3 reads TGTGCCAGCTCACCACCGGAACAGGGATGGGGCTACACCTTC.

The count of this clone is one. V is TRBV7-8 and J is TRBJ2-7, with D perhaps TRBD1 (6 bases). The CDR3 runs 13 residues. The V and J ends lost 11 bases and 7 bases respectively, with 21 bases between them. Per germline, CDR1 SGHVS and CDR2 FQNEAQ. In DNA, the CDR3 is TGTGCCGGTTCACGGCAGGGGCGTGGGGAGCAGTACTTC. It is translated as CAGSRQGRGEQYF.

This clone came up once. The chain is built from TRBV5-1 and TRBJ2-5; 9 positions match TRBD1. Germline CDR1 and CDR2: SGHRS and YFSETQ. CDR3 size: 15 residues. After removal of 1 base from V and 4 bases from J, the junction contained 5 bases not matched to a gene. This CDR3 is CASSLSGQGLETQYF. The DNA for the CDR3 is TGCGCCAGCAGCTTGTCCGGACAGGGGTTAGAGACCCAGTACTTC.

V is TRBV7-2 and J is TRBJ1-3; D not resolved. V shed 1 base and J shed 0 bases, with 7 bases lying between them. The CDR3 covers 15 residues. CDR1 is SGHTA and CDR2 is FQGNSA in the germline V gene. In nucleotides, the CDR3 is TGTGCCAGCAGCTTAGATAACTTCTCTGGAAACACCATATATTTT. Translated, it gives CASSLDNFSGNTIYF.

V and J are TRBV6-6 and TRBJ1-1; no definite D call. This CDR3 has 15 amino acids. Germline V gene sequence: CDR1 MNHNY, CDR2 SVGAGI (reference sequence). The ends were cut back, 0 bases at V and 0 bases at J, with 8 bases in the middle. CDR3 DNA sequence: TGTGCCAGCAGTTACTCGATAGGAGTGAACACTGAAGCTTTCTTT. Translating it yields CASSYSIGVNTEAFF.

The V and J genes are TRBV6-5 and TRBJ2-5, with no clear D. The CDR3 spans 13 residues. The V gene lost 7 bases and the J gene lost 3 bases, with 12 bases spanning the gap. From germline, CDR1 is MNHEY and CDR2 SVGAGI. The CDR3 protein is CASKATRKETQYF. In DNA form, the CDR3 reads TGTGCCAGCAAAGCTACGAGAAAAGAGACCCAGTACTTC.

This clone was detected only once. The rearrangement links TRBV18 to TRBJ1-4; 11 bases agree with TRBD1. This CDR3 is built from 15 residues. The germline V gene encodes CDR1 KGHSH and CDR2 LQKENI. Germline trimming cut 6 bases from V and 7 bases from J; bases unmatched to any gene: 7. The CDR3 DNA reads TGTGCCAGCTCGCGCTCCGGGACAGGGGGTGAAAAACTGTTTTTT. It is translated as CASSRSGTGGEKLFF.

The CDR3 DNA reads TGTGCCAGCAGTTACTCGGGACGGACAGGGACGTGCGAGGGAAACACCATATATTTT. It codes for CASSYSGRTGTCEGNTIYF. J is TRBJ1-3 and V is TRBV6-7; 8 bases agree with TRBD1. TRBV6-7 is classed as an ORF, of uncertain function. The CDR3 extends over 19 amino acids. The trim removed 0 bases at V and 4 bases at J, leaving 14 bases unmatched.

V gene TRBV7-2 combines with J gene TRBJ2-1; D possibly corresponds to TRBD2 (7 bases). With 5 bases removed from V and 1 base from J, the gap between germline ends came to 24 bases. The CDR3 totals 19 residues. Germline V CDR1 and CDR2: SGHTA, FQGNSA. CDR3 sequence reads: CASSPTTTGGWWSYNEQFF. CDR3 DNA sequence: TGTGCCAGCAGCCCTACAACTACGGGGGGCTGGTGGTCCTACAATGAGCAGTTCTTC.

The chain joins TRBV5-1 to TRBJ2-3; D not certain. This CDR3 has 14 amino acids. Germline assignment: CDR1 SGHRS and CDR2 YFSETQ. Trimming removed 4 bases from V and 2 bases from J, with 11 bases in between. The CDR3 protein is CASSHRQDTDTQYF. CDR3 nucleotide sequence: TGCGCCAGCAGCCACCGGCAGGACACAGATACGCAGTATTTT.

This chain connects TRBV2 to TRBJ2-7, with 11 bases fitting TRBD2. CDR1 and CDR2 (germline): SNHLY, FYNNEI. V was pared by 6 bases and J by 2 bases, with 15 bases of the junction left unmatched. The CDR3 is made up of 18 amino acids. CDR3 loop: CASSRSGLLAGGTYEQYF. As DNA, the CDR3 is TGTGCCAGCAGCCGTTCGGGCCTCCTAGCGGGGGGAACCTACGAGCAGTACTTC.

This chain links TRBV19 with TRBJ1-5, with TRBD1 matching 8 bases. The trim removed 5 bases at V and 2 bases at J, leaving 8 bases unmatched. Per germline, CDR1 LNHDA and CDR2 SQIVND (reference sequence). The CDR3 has 16 residues. This CDR3 is CASSVRLGQGNQPQHF. CDR3 sequence (DNA): TGTGCCAGTAGTGTTCGCTTGGGACAGGGCAATCAGCCCCAGCATTTT. The variable domain in full, completed from reference TRBV19 and TRBJ1-5, reads DGGITQSPKYLFRKEGQNVTLSCEQNLNHDAMYWYRQDPGQGLRLIYYSQIVNDFQKGDIAEGYSVSREKKESFPLTVTSAQKNPTAFYLCASSVRLGQGNQPQHFGDGTRLSIL.

The rearrangement links TRBV5-1 to TRBJ2-5, with 9 bases matching TRBD2. The CDR3 has 14 residues. V shed 2 bases, J shed 3 bases, and the junction held 2 bases outside the gene matches. CDR1 is SGHRS, CDR2 YFSETQ, per germline. The CDR3: CASSFRTSEETQYF. CDR3 coding DNA: TGCGCCAGCAGCTTCCGGACTAGCGAAGAGACCCAGTACTTC. The full variable domain, completed using reference TRBV5-1 and TRBJ2-5, is KAGVTQTPRYLIKTRGQQVTLSCSPISGHRSVSWYQQTPGQGLQFLFEYFSETQRNKGNFPGRFSGRQFSNSRSEMNVSTLELGDSALYLCASSFRTSEETQYFGPGTRLLVL.

The chain employs TRBV23-1 and TRBJ2-5; 9 bases agree with TRBD2. TRBV23-1 carries the ORF label, with uncertain function. V was pared by 3 bases and J by 1 base, with 3 bases of the junction left unmatched. The CDR3 covers 15 residues. The DNA for the CDR3 is TGCGCCAGCAGTCACGAGCGGGGGGCCCAAGAGACCCAGTACTTC. The encoded protein is CASSHERGAQETQYF.

This chain uses TRBV9 with TRBJ2-7; 7 bases map to TRBD1. This CDR3 is built from 14 residues. The V gene end was trimmed by 3 bases and the J gene end by 3 bases; junction bases not matched to a gene: 6. Germline V gene sequence: CDR1 SGDLS, CDR2 YYNGEE. CDR3 bases: TGTGCCAGCAGCGCAACAGGGGTCTTCTACGAGCAGTACTTC. It yields the protein CASSATGVFYEQYF.

The V call is TRBV28, the J call TRBJ2-7; D gene unclear. Trimming shortened V by 3 bases and J by 5 bases, and 5 bases separated the two germline ends. CDR3 length equals 11 residues. Per the germline V gene, CDR1 is MDHEN and CDR2 is SYDVKM. This CDR3 is CASSFRDEQYF. The CDR3 DNA reads TGTGCCAGCAGTTTCCGGGACGAGCAGTACTTC.

This chain connects TRBV11-2 to TRBJ2-7; D uncertain. The germline CDR1 and CDR2 sequences are SGHAT and FQNNGV. The CDR3 is made up of 13 amino acids. The V and J ends lost 4 bases and 7 bases respectively, with 14 bases between them. Here the CDR3 DNA reads TGTGCCAGCAGCTCCGTTTCGGGTCTGGAGCAGTACTTC. Translating it yields CASSSVSGLEQYF.

The rearrangement uses TRBV27 and TRBJ2-7; TRBD1 might be the D (6 bases). The V and J ends lost 6 bases and 0 bases respectively, with 12 bases between them. The CDR3 runs to 14 residues. Germline values: CDR1 MNHEY, CDR2 SMNVEV (reference sequence). CDR3: CASSPDRSSYEQYF. The CDR3 nucleotides read TGTGCCAGCAGCCCAGACAGGAGCTCCTACGAGCAGTACTTC.

The genes are TRBV27 and TRBJ2-7; 7 bases fit TRBD1. CDR3 size: 14 residues. Germline-derived CDR1 and CDR2 are MNHEY and SMNVEV (reference sequence). The V and J ends lost 5 bases and 3 bases, in that order; junction bases with no gene match: 7. CDR3 region: CASSEGQFFYEQYF. In DNA, the CDR3 is TGTGCCAGCAGTGAGGGACAGTTTTTCTACGAGCAGTACTTC.